Following are 19 T cell receptor beta chains from one sample sequenced in a study of CD8+CD57+ T cells in acquired aplastic anemia. Genomic DNA provided the template from which TCR beta VDJ and CDR3 profiles were obtained. TCRdb re-derived calls from the reads in MiXCR, one entry per CDR3 protein. Of 60,000 or so distinct CDR3 sequences listed, over 45% were seen once; the top ten hold 2% to 2.5%. Sequencing was performed on sorted CD4+, CD8+, or CD8+CD57+ T cells (not recorded which) from PBMCs. These receptors were collected from a human donor in good health, serving as a control.

The V gene is TRBV13, the J gene TRBJ1-1, with D uncertain. Germline V gene sequence: CDR1 PRHDT, CDR2 FYEKMQ (reference sequence). With 4 bases removed from V and 2 bases from J, the gap between germline ends came to 8 bases. This CDR3 is 13 amino acids long. CDR3 coding DNA: TGTGCCAGCAGCTCTGCTTTAAACACTGAAGCTTTCTTT. It translates to CASSSALNTEAFF.

This clonotype appeared a single time. This sequence joins TRBV15 and TRBJ2-7, with D possibly being TRBD1 (5 bases). Germline V CDR1 and CDR2: LNHNV, YYDKDF (reference sequence). The CDR3 length is 14 residues. Trimming left V 0 bases short and J 2 bases short, with 8 bases between. The chain's CDR3 is CATSRDIGAYEQYF. The CDR3 DNA reads TGTGCCACCAGCAGAGATATAGGGGCCTACGAGCAGTACTTC.

The chain combines TRBV19 with TRBJ1-4, with a possible D match to TRBD1 (6 bases). Per germline, CDR1 LNHDA and CDR2 SQIVND (reference sequence). Trimming took off 5 bases at V and 8 bases at J, with 18 bases between the two ends. The CDR3 length is 15 residues. The CDR3 spells CASSDTGLRNEKLFF. The CDR3 DNA reads as TGTGCCAGTAGTGACACAGGGTTAAGGAACGAAAAACTGTTTTTT.

Comments on this clonotype: Compared with germline, one end of the junction differs, possibly owing to a read error. The gene calls are TRBV4-1 and TRBJ2-4, with 11 bases fitting TRBD2. Germline V gene sequence: CDR1 MGHRA, CDR2 YSYEKL. The CDR3 sequence is 19 residues long. The CDR3 DNA sequence: TGCGCCAGCAGCCGAGACAGAGGGACTAGCGGACTAGCCAAAACCATTCAGTACTTC. Amino acids: CASSRDRGTSGLAKTIQYF.

The chain employs TRBV29-1 and TRBJ2-1; unclear D gene. The V gene's germline CDR1 is SQVTM and CDR2 ANQGSEA. CDR3 length: 12 amino acids. V lost 6 bases and J 7 bases, leaving 13 bases between the germline ends. The CDR3 sequence: CSVVAVPNEQFF. In DNA, the CDR3 is TGCAGCGTAGTGGCAGTTCCTAATGAGCAGTTCTTC.

The chain is built from TRBV19 and TRBJ2-1; 8 nucleotides agree with TRBD1. The CDR3 spans 14 residues. Germline-derived CDR1 and CDR2 are LNHDA and SQIVND (reference sequence). With 0 bases clipped from V and 8 bases from J, the junction kept 3 bases outside the gene matches. The CDR3 loop reads CASSIESTGDEQFF. The DNA of the CDR3 is TGTGCCAGTAGTATAGAGTCGACAGGGGATGAGCAGTTCTTC.

Ten or more counts support this clonotype. One base away lies a much larger clone, so this may be a sequencing read error. The chain uses TRBV29-1 and TRBJ2-7, with D perhaps matching TRBD1 (6 bases). The length of the CDR3 is 13 residues. Trimming removed 1 base from V and 3 bases from J, with 10 bases in between. Germline V lookup: CDR1 SQVTM, CDR2 ANQGSEA. The CDR3 here is CSVEGDKDYEQYF. DNA of the CDR3: TGCAGCGTTGAAGGGGACAAGGACTACGAGCAGTACTTC.

The table lists this clonotype with a count of one. V is TRBV24-1 and J is TRBJ2-2; unclear D gene. V dropped 1 base and J dropped 6 bases, with 5 bases sitting between them. The germline V gene encodes CDR1 KGHDR and CDR2 SFDVKD. This CDR3 spans 13 amino acids. CDR3 nucleotide sequence: TGTGCCACCAGTGATTTAGGGCCCGGGGAGCTGTTTTTT. Translating it yields CATSDLGPGELFF.

There are many counts of this clonotype. This chain connects TRBV20-1 to TRBJ2-3; possible D gene TRBD2, 6 bases. The V gene's germline CDR1 is DFQATT and CDR2 SNEGSKA (reference sequence). CDR3 length: 16 residues. V shed 1 base and J shed 4 bases, with 18 bases lying between them. DNA for the CDR3: TGCAGTGCTAGAGGGGCTCGGACGGGAGTGCCAGATACGCAGTATTTT. Translated, it gives CSARGARTGVPDTQYF.

By share, this clonotype ranks as medium-sized. J is TRBJ2-7 and V is TRBV15; D might be TRBD1 (6 bases). V lost 5 bases, J lost 0 bases, and 11 bases lay in between. CDR3 size: 14 residues. Germline CDR1 LNHNV, CDR2 YYDKDF (reference sequence). The CDR3 DNA sequence: TGTGCCACCAGCCCGCAGGGGCACTCCTACGAGCAGTACTTC. Its protein product is CATSPQGHSYEQYF.

V and J are TRBV20-1 and TRBJ2-5; 7 positions match TRBD2. V trimming: 0 bases; J trimming: 1 base; junction bases outside the gene matches: 2. The CDR3 totals 14 residues. CDR1 and CDR2 (germline): DFQATT, SNEGSKA (reference sequence). This CDR3 is CSARDGGGQETQYF. In DNA form, the CDR3 reads TGCAGTGCTAGAGATGGGGGGGGCCAAGAGACCCAGTACTTC.

The sample holds many counts of this clonotype. The chain is built from TRBV6-1 and TRBJ1-3; 7 bases fit TRBD1. Germline loops: CDR1 MNHNS, CDR2 SASEGT. CDR3 length: 15 amino acids. V shed 6 bases and J 0 bases; nucleotides not matched to a gene: 5. The CDR3 nucleotides are TGTGCCAGCAGCCCAAACAGGGGCTCTGGAAACACCATATATTTT. Its protein is CASSPNRGSGNTIYF.

For this clonotype: The junction departs from germline at one end; a sequencing error may be responsible. The chain has TRBV5-1 and TRBJ2-1; perhaps TRBD2 as D (5 bases). Germline-derived CDR1 and CDR2 are SGHRS and YFSETQ. The CDR3 is 15 amino acids. CDR3 DNA: TGCGCCAGCAGCTTGGAGTCTAGCTCCTACAATGTGCAGTTCTTC. It yields the protein CASSLESSSYNVQFF.

The rearrangement joins TRBV15 to TRBJ2-7; 8 bases are a match to TRBD2. CDR3 size: 16 residues. Germline V gene data show CDR1 as LNHNV and CDR2 as YYDKDF (reference sequence). With V trimmed by 0 bases and J by 3 bases, 7 bases remained unmatched. CDR3 residues: CATSRDERERVYEQYF. The CDR3 bases are TGTGCCACCAGCAGAGATGAGCGGGAGAGAGTCTACGAGCAGTACTTC.

Notes on this clonotype: Its ends do not fully match the called genes, so a read error is possible. The chain couples TRBV7-6 to TRBJ1-2; D unresolved. CDR1 is SGHVS, CDR2 FNYEAQ, per germline. The CDR3 consists of 13 residues. The CDR3: CASSLDGDYGYTF. In DNA form, the CDR3 reads TGCGCCAGCAGCTTAGACGGAGACTATGGCTACACCTTC.

The sample holds a few counts of this clonotype. The rearrangement joins TRBV2 to TRBJ1-6; possible D gene TRBD1, 6 bases. The germline V gene has CDR1 SNHLY and CDR2 FYNNEI. The CDR3 is 13 residues long. Trimming took off 7 bases at V and 6 bases at J, with 10 bases between the two ends. In DNA, the CDR3 is TGTGCCAGCAACAGGGAAGTTAATTCACCCCTCCACTTT. As protein: CASNREVNSPLHF.

The sample holds one count of this clonotype. V usage is TRBV10-3 and J usage is TRBJ2-3, with D perhaps matching TRBD2 (7 bases). The CDR3 is made up of 16 amino acids. Germline lookup yields CDR1 ENHRY and CDR2 SYGVKD. Trimming shortened V by 2 bases and J by 5 bases, and 17 bases separated the two germline ends. DNA of the CDR3: TGTGCCATCAGTGAGCTTAAGGGGGGGCCCAAAGATACGCAGTATTTT. This gives the protein CAISELKGGPKDTQYF.

DNA for the CDR3: TGCGCCAGCAGCCCCCTCGGGTCGCATCAGCCCCAGCATTTT. Its protein product is CASSPLGSHQPQHF. The chain carries TRBV4-1 and TRBJ1-5; no firm D call. The CDR3 consists of 14 residues. With 4 bases removed from V and 5 bases from J, the gap between germline ends came to 12 bases. Germline V gene lookup returns CDR1 MGHRA and CDR2 YSYEKL.

This clonotype has at least ten counts. V and J are TRBV20-1 and TRBJ2-2; D is undetermined. This CDR3 spans 11 amino acids. From germline, CDR1 is DFQATT and CDR2 SNEGSKA (reference sequence). The ends were cut back, 6 bases at V and 2 bases at J, with 4 bases in the middle. The CDR3 DNA reads as TGCAGTGCCGAAAACACCGGGGAGCTGTTTTTT. Its protein product is CSAENTGELFF.